Reported below is one TCR beta chain. One end of the junction fails to match germline, which may point to a read error. The sample comes from a study of cytomegalovirus exposure and HLA in healthy donors. The PCR made use of 60 Vbeta and 13 Jbeta primers. Data came from immunoSEQ multiplex PCR; TCRdb stores just in-frame clones and leaves some out. This table holds approximately 130,000 clones, roughly 80% found once. The CDR3 contains 14 residues. CDR1 is SEHNR and CDR2 is FQNEAQ in the germline V gene (reference sequence). The V call is TRBV7-9, the J call TRBJ2-7; D possibly corresponds to TRBD2 (5 bases). The source of this sequence is a woman in her thirties or forties in good health and CMV-seronegative. Specimen: PBMCs. The DNA for the CDR3 is TGTTCCAGCAGCTCCGGACTGAACTCCTACGAGCAGTACTTC. Protein product: CSSSSGLNSYEQYF.